The present entry profiles one TCR beta chain with its context. The antigen remains undetermined. The data were taken from a study of shared clonotypes between healthy human individuals. Looking at the study overall: A couple of women and three men aged 18 to 49 made up the donors. Overall study findings and caveats: With a handful of donors compared, approximately 5.5% of naive CD4 clonotypes were shared. In contrast to clonotypes shared by all four donors, non-shared clonotypes had lower generation probabilities.

Clones were read by immunoSEQ multiplex PCR, and TCRdb kept only the in-frame ones, dropping some. The sample records roughly 1,000,000 clones, more than 75% being singletons. V shed 7 bases and J shed 0 bases, with 10 bases lying between them. The CDR3 has 13 amino acids. Germline V lookup: CDR1 SQVTM, CDR2 ANQGSEA. Sequenced input: memory CD4+ T cells from PBMCs. Specified subset: CD45RA-negative fraction. The TCR sequence derives from a man aged 18 to 30 in good health. Some clones in this sample may be carry-over from other donors' samples. The chain links TRBV29-1 to TRBJ1-3, with D unclear. CDR3: CSAGPNSGNTIYF. The CDR3 coding sequence is TGCAGCGCTGGACCGAACTCTGGAAACACCATATATTTT.